These 28 T cell receptor beta chains were all obtained from the same sample, sequenced in a study of post-analysis software for immune sequencing data. Which antigens these TCRs recognize remains unknown. Presence of unique molecular identifiers characterized the TCR beta cDNA libraries. Via MiXCR, TCRdb re-called the PCR reads, giving one row per CDR3 protein. The sample has 700,000 to 800,000 distinct CDR3 sequences; about 27% are singletons. Study outcomes and limitations: Included in a set of roughly five TRBV segments more frequent in patients than controls were TRBV5-6, TRBV5-1 and TRBV20-1.

The sample was blood. These receptor sequences come from a girl aged 10 to 17 with multiple sclerosis.

The chain is built from TRBV20-1 and TRBJ2-5; 7 bases fit TRBD1. V lost 0 bases and J lost 1; bases outside the gene matches: 8. Per the germline V gene, CDR1 is DFQATT and CDR2 is SNEGSKA (reference sequence). This CDR3 is built from 16 residues. The CDR3 DNA reads as TGCAGTGCTAGAGACCCCGGGACAGCAACCCAAGAGACCCAGTACTTC. Protein: CSARDPGTATQETQYF.

This clonotype was detected a few times. The J gene is TRBJ2-3, the V gene TRBV20-1, with a tentative D call TRBD1 (5 bases). V lost 3 bases to trimming and J lost 0 bases, with 10 bases between them. The CDR3 covers 14 residues. CDR1 and CDR2 (germline): DFQATT, SNEGSKA (reference sequence). The CDR3 reads CSASARASTDTQYF. As DNA, the CDR3 is TGCAGTGCTAGCGCCAGGGCGAGCACAGATACGCAGTATTTT.

The V call is TRBV3-1, the J call TRBJ2-1; 8 bases agree with TRBD2. V shed 0 bases, J shed 6 bases, and the junction held 4 bases outside the gene matches. The CDR3 covers 15 residues. Per the germline V gene, CDR1 is LGHDT and CDR2 is YNNKEL (reference sequence). CDR3 amino acids: CASSQDSGSGNEQFF. CDR3 in DNA: TGTGCCAGCAGCCAAGACAGCGGGAGTGGCAATGAGCAGTTCTTC.

This rearrangement joins TRBV21-1 to TRBJ1-6; the table's D call TRBD1 went unverified against the DNA. TRBV21-1 is labeled a pseudogene. This CDR3 is built from 15 residues. CDR3 amino acids: CASTRTGTENSPLHF. Written as DNA, the CDR3 is TGTGCCAGCACTCGAACCGGGACAGAAAATTCACCCCTCCACTTT.

The chain recombines TRBV20-1 with TRBJ2-1; 8 bases are shared with TRBD2. V lost 6 bases and J lost 2; bases outside the gene matches: 15. The CDR3 loop spans 17 amino acids. CDR1 DFQATT and CDR2 SNEGSKA come from the germline V gene (reference sequence). The CDR3 reads CSAGASGSPRAYNEQFF. The CDR3 region has the DNA TGCAGTGCGGGAGCTAGCGGGTCCCCAAGGGCCTACAATGAGCAGTTCTTC.

Turning to this clonotype: The junction shows a germline mismatch at one end, possibly a read error. V and J are TRBV28 and TRBJ2-3, with D possibly called TRBD1 or TRBD2 (5 bases each). Germline CDR1 reads MDHEN; CDR2 reads SYDVKM. CDR3 length: 16 residues. The chain's CDR3 is CTSSFSSGTGSDTQYF. Written as DNA, the CDR3 is TGTACCAGCAGTTTCTCAAGCGGAACAGGATCAGATACGCAGTATTTT.

This clonotype was counted between two and nine times. This chain joins TRBV29-1 and TRBJ1-1; D gene uncertain. Germline-derived CDR1 and CDR2 are SQVTM and ANQGSEA. The CDR3 is 13 residues long. V lost 2 bases to trimming and J lost 2 bases, with 9 bases between them. In DNA form, the CDR3 reads TGCAGCGTTGAAACGCCGTTCAACACTGAAGCTTTCTTT. This encodes CSVETPFNTEAFF. Using reference TRBV29-1 and TRBJ1-1 for the parts outside the CDR3, the full variable domain is SAVISQKPSRDICQRGTSLTIQCQVDSQVTMMFWYRQQPGQSLTLIATANQGSEATYESGFVIDKFPISRPNLTFSTLTVSNMSPEDSSIYLCSVETPFNTEAFFGQGTRLTVV.

The chain joins TRBV20-1 to TRBJ2-1; 13 nucleotides line up with TRBD2. V lost 2 bases, J lost 1 base, and 11 bases stayed unmatched. Germline assignment: CDR1 DFQATT and CDR2 SNEGSKA (reference sequence). The length of the CDR3 is 19 residues. As DNA, the CDR3 is TGCAGTGCTAGACCCCTTCGACTAGCGGGAGGAGAATCCTACAATGAGCAGTTCTTC. Its translation is CSARPLRLAGGESYNEQFF.

This clonotype was detected once. The chain couples TRBV7-2 to TRBJ2-7; D unresolved. Germline V CDR1 and CDR2: SGHTA, FQGNSA. Trimming took off 5 bases at V and 10 bases at J, with 15 bases between the two ends. The CDR3 runs to 12 residues. In nucleotides, the CDR3 is TGTGCCAGCAGCCGAACGGAAGGGCCCCAGTACTTC. Protein product: CASSRTEGPQYF.

The chain is built from TRBV5-1 and TRBJ2-5; 12 bases line up with TRBD2. Trimming at V came to 3 bases and at J to 11 bases, leaving 26 bases not matched to a gene. Germline CDR1 and CDR2: SGHRS and YFSETQ. The CDR3 runs to 20 residues. DNA for the CDR3: TGCGCCAGCAGCTGGGGGCCGGACAGGGAGACTAGCGGGAGCATCGATGAGCAGTACTTC. This encodes CASSWGPDRETSGSIDEQYF. The variable domain in full, with the rest retrieved from reference TRBV5-1 and TRBJ2-5, is KAGVTQTPRYLIKTRGQQVTLSCSPISGHRSVSWYQQTPGQGLQFLFEYFSETQRNKGNFPGRFSGRQFSNSRSEMNVSTLELGDSALYLCASSWGPDRETSGSIDEQYFGPGTRLLVL.

The chain combines TRBV10-3 with TRBJ2-3, with D possibly being TRBD1 (6 bases). Germline CDR1 ENHRY, CDR2 SYGVKD. V dropped 6 bases and J dropped 4 bases, with 11 bases sitting between them. The CDR3 sequence is 13 residues long. The CDR3 spells CAIRGGASDTQYF. The CDR3 bases are TGTGCCATCAGAGGGGGTGCATCAGATACGCAGTATTTT.

This clonotype is a singleton in its sample. One end of the junction does not line up with germline, which may come from a read error. This chain connects TRBV7-2 to TRBJ1-6, with TRBD1 as a possible D gene (6 bases). There are 15 residues in the CDR3. Germline-derived CDR1 and CDR2 are SGHTA and FQGNSA. DNA for the CDR3: TGCGCCAGCAGCTTTACAGGGAACTATAATTCACCCCTCCACTTT. Its protein product is CASSFTGNYNSPLHF.

This chain joins TRBV6-1 and TRBJ2-1; 9 bases match TRBD1. Germline CDR1 is MNHNS and CDR2 is SASEGT. Trimming at V came to 5 bases and at J to 5 bases, leaving 7 bases not matched to a gene. The CDR3 consists of 15 residues. In nucleotides, the CDR3 is TGTGCCAGCAGTCCCCGACAGGGGGAAAACAATGAGCAGTTCTTC. Protein product: CASSPRQGENNEQFF.

V usage is TRBV20-1 and J usage is TRBJ1-5, with D perhaps TRBD1 (5 bases). The germline V gene encodes CDR1 DFQATT and CDR2 SNEGSKA (reference sequence). This CDR3 spans 12 amino acids. V was pared by 6 bases and J by 6 bases, with 12 bases between. The DNA of the CDR3 is TGCAGTGCCCAAACGGGGGGTCAGCCCCAGCATTTT. It translates to CSAQTGGQPQHF.

The chain has TRBV28 and TRBJ2-7; TRBD1 is a possible D gene (5 bases). The CDR3 has 14 amino acids. CDR1 and CDR2 from the germline V gene are MDHEN and SYDVKM. The V end was cut by 2 bases, the J end by 6 bases, with 14 bases between. CDR3 DNA: TGTGCCAGCAGTTTACAACACCTTGGGGCCGAGCAGTACTTC. This codes for CASSLQHLGAEQYF.

For the CDR3, the DNA is TGTGCCAGCAGCCCGGGTGCGGGAGGCGAGCAGTACTTC. Protein sequence: CASSPGAGGEQYF. The chain recombines TRBV7-2 with TRBJ2-5; TRBD2 aligns across 8 bases. The DNA matches TRBJ2-7 better at its end, which makes the J call doubtful. Germline V gives CDR1 SGHTA, CDR2 FQGNSA. There are 13 residues in the CDR3.

The sample holds a few counts of this clonotype. V gene TRBV5-1 combines with J gene TRBJ2-1, with a weak D call TRBD2 (6 bases). V gave up 1 base and J gave up 7 bases, with 15 bases separating them. The CDR3 spans 15 residues. CDR1 is SGHRS, CDR2 YFSETQ, per germline. This CDR3 is CASSLSPGVGNEQFF. The CDR3 bases are TGCGCCAGCAGCTTGTCCCCGGGAGTGGGAAATGAGCAGTTCTTC.

This clonotype showed up just a few times. The V call is TRBV20-1, the J call TRBJ1-4; 9 bases align to TRBD1. Germline V gene sequence: CDR1 DFQATT, CDR2 SNEGSKA (reference sequence). The V gene end was trimmed by 4 bases and the J gene end by 5 bases; junction bases not matched to a gene: 5. The CDR3 totals 14 residues. The CDR3 protein is CSATSGTGNEKLFF. Here the CDR3 DNA reads TGCAGTGCTACGTCCGGGACAGGGAATGAAAAACTGTTTTTT.

This clonotype has more than one count but fewer than ten. V gene TRBV16 combines with J gene TRBJ1-1; no definite D call. Deletions cut 1 base from V and 8 bases from J, with 8 bases between. Germline lookup yields CDR1 KGHSY and CDR2 FQNENV. This CDR3 spans 12 amino acids. The CDR3 here is CASSQFGLEAFF. CDR3 nucleotide sequence: TGTGCCAGCAGCCAATTCGGTCTGGAAGCTTTCTTT.

This CDR3 is CASSQETGPLTDTQYF. The CDR3 bases are TGCGCCAGCAGCCAAGAGACAGGGCCACTCACAGATACGCAGTATTTT. J is TRBJ2-3 and V is TRBV5-1; TRBD1 matches at 7 bases. CDR1 and CDR2 (germline): SGHRS, YFSETQ. V dropped 4 bases and J dropped 2; count of bases not matched to a gene: 10. The CDR3 is made up of 16 amino acids.

This clonotype has a handful of counts. The rearrangement uses TRBV20-1 and TRBJ2-1; 13 bases line up with TRBD2. CDR3 length: 14 residues. Germline loops: CDR1 DFQATT, CDR2 SNEGSKA (reference sequence). The CDR3 region has the DNA TGCAGCCACGGGACTAGCGGGAAATTGTATGAGCAGTTCTTC. It specifies CSHGTSGKLYEQFF.

This clonotype was counted a few times. The chain recombines TRBV20-1 with TRBJ1-3; a possible D gene is TRBD1 (5 bases). Trimming cost V 3 bases and J 7 bases, with 19 bases left between them. There are 15 residues in the CDR3. Germline CDR1 is DFQATT and CDR2 is SNEGSKA (reference sequence). The CDR3, as DNA: TGCAGTGCTAGTAGGTCAGGGTCATATGGGAACACCATATATTTT. This encodes CSASRSGSYGNTIYF.

This clonotype was picked up many times. The V and J genes are TRBV7-2 and TRBJ2-5; unclear D gene. V was pared by 1 base and J by 5 bases, with 11 bases between. The CDR3 sequence is 14 residues long. Germline V gene data show CDR1 as SGHTA and CDR2 as FQGNSA. CDR3 residues: CASSLGLGRETQYF. The CDR3 coding sequence is TGTGCCAGCAGCTTAGGACTCGGCCGGGAGACCCAGTACTTC.

Only a few counts were recorded for this clonotype. The genes are TRBV3-1 and TRBJ2-4; TRBD2 aligns across 11 bases. The J segment lost 1 base and the V segment lost 3 bases, leaving 8 bases of the junction unmatched. Germline V gene lookup returns CDR1 LGHDT and CDR2 YNNKEL (reference sequence). This CDR3 spans 18 amino acids. CDR3 in amino acids: CASSHGVAGGLAKNIQYF. The CDR3 nucleotides are TGTGCCAGCAGCCACGGGGTAGCGGGAGGGTTGGCCAAAAACATTCAGTACTTC.

This sequence joins TRBV2 and TRBJ2-4, with a possible D match to TRBD1 (5 bases). The J call is uncertain, as TRBJ2-5 better fits the DNA end. Germline V gene data show CDR1 as SNHLY and CDR2 as FYNNEI. The CDR3 runs to 15 residues. The CDR3 DNA is TGTGCCAGCAGCGTTAAGACAGATAATTTGGAGACCCAGTACTTC. This encodes CASSVKTDNLETQYF.

The table lists this clonotype with a few counts. The chain couples TRBV29-1 to TRBJ2-7; possible D gene TRBD2, 6 bases. With 1 base removed from V and 0 bases from J, the gap between germline ends came to 10 bases. This CDR3 region has 14 residues. Germline V lookup: CDR1 SQVTM, CDR2 ANQGSEA. CDR3 in amino acids: CSVEGAGSSYEQYF. Written as DNA, the CDR3 is TGCAGCGTTGAAGGGGCGGGGAGCTCCTACGAGCAGTACTTC.

The chain links TRBV29-1 to TRBJ1-1; possibly TRBD1 for D (5 bases). This CDR3 comprises 15 residues. The V and J ends lost 7 bases and 3 bases respectively, with 21 bases between them. Germline CDR1 SQVTM, CDR2 ANQGSEA. This chain's CDR3 is CSATGQGLGDTEAFF. CDR3 DNA: TGCAGCGCAACCGGTCAGGGACTGGGGGACACTGAAGCTTTCTTT.

In this sample, this clonotype turned up many times. V and J are TRBV12-3 or TRBV12-4 and TRBJ1-2, with D maybe TRBD1 (5 bases). The CDR3 consists of 15 residues. V gave up 5 bases and J gave up 4 bases, with 17 bases separating them. In DNA, the CDR3 is TGTGCCAGCAGTCCGCTCTTGGCAGGGAGCTATGGCTACACCTTC. It yields the protein CASSPLLAGSYGYTF.